A single sample is the source of the 15 T cell receptor beta chains below, sequenced in a study of blood T cell repertoires in COVID-19. Measured with immunoSEQ multiplex PCR; TCRdb has only the in-frame clones, and not every one. This sample has approximately 120,000 clones, with around 90% found just once. Sequencing used peripheral blood. The receptors originated from a human donor in a cohort sampled during active COVID-19.

The CDR3 here is CASSLGGTGENQPQHF. DNA for the CDR3: TGTGCCAGCAGTTTAGGTGGGACAGGGGAAAATCAGCCCCAGCATTTT. The V and J genes are TRBV28 and TRBJ1-5, with 10 bases lining up with TRBD1. This CDR3 comprises 16 residues. J lost 4 bases, V lost 2 bases, and 5 bases had no gene match. Per germline, CDR1 MDHEN and CDR2 SYDVKM.

This chain connects TRBV9 to TRBJ1-1, with D unresolved. The CDR3 totals 15 residues. Germline lookup yields CDR1 SGDLS and CDR2 YYNGEE. V lost 6 bases and J lost 0, with 15 bases in between. The CDR3 sequence is CASTVSGSMNTEAFF. CDR3 nucleotides: TGTGCCAGCACGGTTTCGGGTTCAATGAACACTGAAGCTTTCTTT.

This clone was recorded once. The chain couples TRBV10-3 to TRBJ2-1, with D tentatively TRBD1 (5 bases). Trimming removed 10 bases at V and 4 bases at J, with 20 bases between. The CDR3 is made up of 15 amino acids. Germline lookup yields CDR1 ENHRY and CDR2 SYGVKD. The CDR3 DNA sequence: TGTGCCAGCGTTTCGGATGACAGCAGATACAATGAGCAGTTCTTC. Protein product: CASVSDDSRYNEQFF.

CDR3 nucleotide sequence: TGCGCCAGCAGCCAAGACGGACAGGGGACGACCAAAGCTTTCTTT. Translated, it gives CASSQDGQGTTKAFF. This chain links TRBV4-1 with TRBJ1-1; 9 nucleotides match TRBD1. Looked up from germline, CDR1 is MGHRA and CDR2 is YSYEKL. This CDR3 contains 15 residues. The V gene end was trimmed by 0 bases and the J gene end by 9 bases; junction bases not matched to a gene: 8.

This chain joins TRBV5-1 and TRBJ1-2, with 8 bases that match TRBD1. Germline lookup yields CDR1 SGHRS and CDR2 YFSETQ. With V trimmed by 4 bases and J by 3 bases, 5 bases remained unmatched. This CDR3 comprises 14 residues. The CDR3 sequence is CASSTVTGDYGYTF. The CDR3 region has the DNA TGCGCCAGCAGCACCGTGACAGGGGACTATGGCTACACCTTC.

J is TRBJ2-2 and V is TRBV7-8; TRBD2 might be the D (6 bases). With 5 bases removed from V and 0 bases from J, the gap between germline ends came to 13 bases. The germline V gene has CDR1 SGHVS and CDR2 FQNEAQ. The CDR3 consists of 16 residues. CDR3 bases: TGTGCCAGCAGCCCTTTGGCGGGGCCGAACACCGGGGAGCTGTTTTTT. This translates into CASSPLAGPNTGELFF.

The chain carries TRBV12-3 or TRBV12-4 and TRBJ1-4; unclear D gene. Trimming stripped 2 bases from V and 7 bases from J, with 8 bases between. The length of the CDR3 is 13 residues. Here the CDR3 reads CASSLNRGEKLFF. The CDR3 coding sequence is TGTGCCAGCAGTTTAAATAGAGGTGAAAAACTGTTTTTT.

The chain combines TRBV28 with TRBJ2-1; TRBD2 aligns across 8 bases. This CDR3 spans 15 amino acids. Germline assignment: CDR1 MDHEN and CDR2 SYDVKM. V shed 5 bases, J shed 0 bases, and the junction held 3 bases outside the gene matches. CDR3 sequence reads: CASSQSGSSYNEQFF. For the CDR3, the DNA is TGTGCCAGCAGTCAGAGCGGGAGCTCCTACAATGAGCAGTTCTTC.

J is TRBJ2-2 and V is TRBV5-5; D remains unclear. Per germline, CDR1 SGHKS and CDR2 YYEKEE (reference sequence). V lost 4 bases to trimming and J lost 8 bases, with 18 bases between them. The CDR3 length is 15 residues. CDR3 protein: CASSKYETRAGELFF. The CDR3 coding sequence is TGTGCCAGCAGCAAATACGAAACTCGTGCGGGGGAGCTGTTTTTT.

V is TRBV4-3 and J is TRBJ2-5; 8 positions agree with TRBD1. This CDR3 is 13 amino acids long. The germline V gene has CDR1 LGHNA and CDR2 YSLEER. Germline trimming cut 3 bases from V and 5 bases from J; bases unmatched to any gene: 2. The CDR3 bases are TGCGCCAGCAGCCAGGGGGACAGGGAGACCCAGTACTTC. This gives the protein CASSQGDRETQYF.

This clone appeared once. This sequence joins TRBV2 and TRBJ1-4, with D possibly matching TRBD1 (6 bases). V gave up 6 bases and J gave up 8 bases, with 16 bases separating them. The V gene's germline CDR1 is SNHLY and CDR2 FYNNEI. This CDR3 has 14 residues. Here the CDR3 DNA reads TGTGCCAGCAGGGAGGTCAGGGGTTGGGAAAAACTGTTTTTT. Protein: CASREVRGWEKLFF.

The rearrangement links TRBV19 to TRBJ2-7; 8 bases map to TRBD2. CDR1 and CDR2 (germline): LNHDA, SQIVND (reference sequence). V lost 6 bases and J lost 4; bases outside the gene matches: 11. This CDR3 has 15 residues. CDR3 protein: CASSPGRGADYEQYF. The CDR3 DNA is TGTGCCAGTAGCCCCGGGCGGGGGGCGGATTACGAGCAGTACTTC.

The CDR3 DNA follows: TGTGCCAGCAGCGCAAACAGGGGAAGGGCCGGCTACGAGCAGTACTTC. Translation: CASSANRGRAGYEQYF. The chain employs TRBV11-2 and TRBJ2-7; TRBD1 aligns across 7 bases. This CDR3 comprises 16 residues. Trimming at V came to 5 bases and at J to 3 bases, leaving 13 bases not matched to a gene. Germline-derived CDR1 and CDR2 are SGHAT and FQNNGV.

This clone was counted once. The chain links TRBV24-1 to TRBJ2-1; 8 bases are shared with TRBD2. This CDR3 has 12 amino acids. V lost 7 bases and J lost 8; bases outside the gene matches: 3. CDR1 is KGHDR and CDR2 is SFDVKD in the germline V gene. CDR3 sequence (DNA): TGTGCCACCAGCCAGACTAGCGATGAGCAGTTCTTC. This codes for CATSQTSDEQFF.

This rearrangement joins TRBV5-4 to TRBJ2-1; possibly TRBD2 for D (6 bases). Deletions cut 0 bases from V and 4 bases from J, with 8 bases between. This CDR3 has 14 residues. Germline V lookup: CDR1 SGHNT, CDR2 YYREEE (reference sequence). The CDR3 protein is CASSLEGRYNEQFF. The DNA for the CDR3 is TGTGCCAGCAGCTTGGAGGGGAGGTACAATGAGCAGTTCTTC.